These 32 T cell receptor beta chains were sequenced from one sample in a study of OX40 agonist ivuxolimab in advanced cancers. Method: immunoSEQ multiplex PCR; TCRdb's copy keeps in-frame clones and lacks some. This table holds about 83,000 clones, about 88% found once. The material sequenced was CD4+ or CD8+ T cells sorted from blood, taken in a trial of the OX40 agonist ivuxolimab. The origin of the receptors is an adult with an advanced solid tumor such as melanoma, head and neck, liver or kidney cancer.

This chain uses TRBV10-3 with TRBJ2-2; 9 positions match TRBD2. Germline CDR1 reads ENHRY; CDR2 reads SYGVKD. The CDR3 consists of 16 residues. Unmatched junction bases numbered 12, after V lost 7 bases and J lost 6 bases. This chain's CDR3 is CAIIGGASGASGELFF. CDR3 coding DNA: TGTGCCATCATTGGCGGGGCTAGCGGGGCATCCGGGGAGCTGTTTTTT.

CDR3 in DNA: TGTGCCAGCAGCCAACGGACAGGGGTGGATACGCAGTATTTT. The encoded protein is CASSQRTGVDTQYF. This chain links TRBV7-2 with TRBJ2-3, with 9 bases lining up with TRBD1. V lost 5 bases, J lost 6 bases, and 6 bases stayed unmatched. This CDR3 region has 14 residues. Germline lookup yields CDR1 SGHTA and CDR2 FQGNSA.

The rearrangement uses TRBV7-2 and TRBJ2-7, with 8 bases identical to TRBD1. The V gene's germline CDR1 is SGHTA and CDR2 FQGNSA. V was pared by 6 bases and J by 7 bases, with 8 bases of the junction left unmatched. The CDR3 contains 13 residues. CDR3 protein: CASSLDRAREQYF. DNA of the CDR3: TGTGCCAGCAGTTTGGACAGGGCACGGGAGCAGTACTTC.

This clone was recorded a few times. V is TRBV19 and J is TRBJ1-2; tentatively, D is TRBD1 (5 bases). The CDR3 is made up of 13 amino acids. V was shortened by 5 bases and J by 8 bases, with 15 bases between the two germline ends. CDR1 and CDR2 (germline): LNHDA, SQIVND (reference sequence). CDR3 region: CASSPRDSGGYTF. The CDR3 DNA follows: TGTGCCAGTAGTCCCCGGGACTCGGGGGGCTACACCTTC.

The chain couples TRBV18 to TRBJ1-1; D not certain. The CDR3 has 14 residues. Per germline, CDR1 KGHSH and CDR2 LQKENI. V was shortened by 4 bases and J by 0 bases, with 9 bases between the two germline ends. The CDR3 spells CASSLVGMNTEAFF. The CDR3 nucleotides are TGTGCCAGCTCACTTGTCGGGATGAACACTGAAGCTTTCTTT. Drawing the rest from reference TRBV18 and TRBJ1-1, the complete variable domain is NAGVMQNPRHLVRRRGQEARLRCSPMKGHSHVYWYRQLPEEGLKFMVYLQKENIIDESGMPKERFSAEFPKEGPSILRIQQVVRGDSAAYFCASSLVGMNTEAFFGQGTRLTVV.

The chain employs TRBV5-1 and TRBJ2-5; TRBD2 might be the D (6 bases). Trimming took 7 bases from V and 4 from J, leaving 20 bases between them. Germline loops: CDR1 SGHRS, CDR2 YFSETQ. CDR3 length: 15 amino acids. Here the CDR3 DNA reads TGCGCCAGCTGTGGAGGGTCAAGGTTCCCAGAGACCCAGTACTTC. It specifies CASCGGSRFPETQYF.

The V call is TRBV7-9, the J call TRBJ2-3; 11 nucleotides agree with TRBD2. Trimming took 5 bases from V and 6 from J; bases not matched to a gene: 7. The CDR3 is 15 residues long. Germline V gives CDR1 SEHNR, CDR2 FQNEAQ (reference sequence). This chain's CDR3 is CASSPWASGGDTQYF. The CDR3 nucleotides read TGTGCCAGCAGCCCATGGGCTAGCGGGGGGGATACGCAGTATTTT.

The V and J genes are TRBV6-4 and TRBJ2-1, with a possible D match to TRBD1 (6 bases). The CDR3 runs 12 residues. Per germline, CDR1 MRHNA and CDR2 SNTAGT. Trimming shortened V by 5 bases and J by 9 bases, and 11 bases separated the two germline ends. CDR3 in DNA: TGTGCCAGCAGTTTACAGGGCGGTGAGCAGTTCTTC. Translated: CASSLQGGEQFF.

The gene calls are TRBV28 and TRBJ1-4, with 12 bases that match TRBD1. Germline values: CDR1 MDHEN, CDR2 SYDVKM. V gave up 6 bases and J gave up 5 bases; unmatched junction bases: 10. This CDR3 is 17 amino acids long. The CDR3 DNA follows: TGTGCCAGCAGCGAACCGGGACAGGGGGCCTTCAATGAAAAACTGTTTTTT. This translates into CASSEPGQGAFNEKLFF.

The chain couples TRBV15 to TRBJ1-2; D gene uncertain. This CDR3 has 13 residues. CDR1 and CDR2 from the germline V gene are LNHNV and YYDKDF (reference sequence). With 3 bases removed from V and 2 bases from J, the gap between germline ends came to 7 bases. The CDR3 DNA is TGTGCCACCAGCAGGTATGAGAACTATGGCTACACCTTC. Translated, it gives CATSRYENYGYTF.

V and J are TRBV28 and TRBJ2-7; the D gene could be TRBD1 or TRBD2 (5 bases each). The CDR3 totals 14 residues. CDR1 MDHEN and CDR2 SYDVKM come from the germline V gene. The germline V and J ends were trimmed by 6 bases and 3 bases, with 15 bases remaining between them. The CDR3 nucleotides read TGTGCCAGCAGGCCCGGGACCCTGATCTACGAGCAGTACTTC. Amino acid sequence: CASRPGTLIYEQYF.

J is TRBJ2-3 and V is TRBV11-1; 8 nucleotides line up with TRBD1. This CDR3 comprises 16 residues. V shed 1 base, J shed 2 bases, and the junction held 5 bases outside the gene matches. Germline V gives CDR1 SGHAT, CDR2 FQDESV (reference sequence). CDR3 bases: TGTGCCAGCAGCTTAGGGACAGGGACTCACACAGATACGCAGTATTTT. This sequence encodes CASSLGTGTHTDTQYF.

CDR3 DNA: TGTGCTAGTGGTTTGGAGCCGGGACAGGGTCGCCCGTATTTT. Translated, it gives CASGLEPGQGRPYF. The V gene is TRBV12-5, the J gene TRBJ2-3, with 9 bases matching TRBD1. The V gene's germline CDR1 is LGHNT and CDR2 FRNRAP. This CDR3 is built from 14 residues. Unmatched junction bases numbered 10, after V lost 1 base and J lost 14 bases.

The rearrangement links TRBV7-9 to TRBJ1-1, with 9 bases identical to TRBD1. This CDR3 spans 15 amino acids. The junction had 11 bases not matched to a gene; V was cut back by 1 base and J by 11 bases. Germline V lookup: CDR1 SEHNR, CDR2 FQNEAQ (reference sequence). CDR3 nucleotides: TGTGCCAGCAGCTTAGATTTTCTAGGACAGGGGTACGCTTTCTTT. Protein product: CASSLDFLGQGYAFF.

The chain employs TRBV19 and TRBJ2-5; 10 bases align to TRBD1. V shed 8 bases and J 5 bases; nucleotides not matched to a gene: 8. The CDR3 sequence is 14 residues long. Germline-derived CDR1 and CDR2 are LNHDA and SQIVND (reference sequence). The CDR3 here is CASVDRGNSETQYF. DNA for the CDR3: TGTGCCAGTGTGGACAGGGGGAATTCGGAGACCCAGTACTTC. The variable domain in full, completed from reference TRBV19 and TRBJ2-5, reads DGGITQSPKYLFRKEGQNVTLSCEQNLNHDAMYWYRQDPGQGLRLIYYSQIVNDFQKGDIAEGYSVSREKKESFPLTVTSAQKNPTAFYLCASVDRGNSETQYFGPGTRLLVL.

This chain connects TRBV7-8 to TRBJ2-2; D remains ambiguous. Germline V CDR1 and CDR2: SGHVS, FQNEAQ. The CDR3 runs 15 residues. Deletions cut 2 bases from V and 2 bases from J, with 9 bases between. CDR3 sequence: CASSLRQTNTGELFF. The CDR3 DNA is TGTGCCAGCAGCTTAAGGCAGACTAACACCGGGGAGCTGTTTTTT.

This clone turned up a few times. The chain links TRBV6-1 to TRBJ1-2; the match to TRBD1 covers 10 bases. The V gene's germline CDR1 is MNHNS and CDR2 SASEGT. V lost 7 bases, J lost 3 bases, and 5 bases stayed unmatched. The CDR3 length is 14 residues. CDR3 coding DNA: TGTGCCAGCACCCGGGACAGGGGAGACTATGGCTACACCTTC. Its translation: CASTRDRGDYGYTF.

V and J are TRBV19 and TRBJ1-1; no clear D. V was clipped by 6 bases and J by 0 bases, with 11 bases between them. Germline V gene data show CDR1 as LNHDA and CDR2 as SQIVND (reference sequence). The CDR3 extends over 14 amino acids. CDR3 region: CASSIIGLNTEAFF. CDR3 nucleotides: TGTGCCAGTAGCATCATAGGGTTGAACACTGAAGCTTTCTTT.

The gene calls are TRBV28 and TRBJ2-7, with TRBD1 matching over 9 bases. Germline V gene lookup returns CDR1 MDHEN and CDR2 SYDVKM. The V and J ends lost 1 base and 2 bases, in that order; junction bases with no gene match: 3. The CDR3 is 15 residues long. In DNA form, the CDR3 reads TGTGCCAGCAGTTTATCGACAGGGGGACCCTACGAGCAGTACTTC. Its protein is CASSLSTGGPYEQYF.

This clone was counted only a few times. The chain uses TRBV27 and TRBJ2-3; TRBD2 matches at 9 bases. The CDR3 extends over 15 amino acids. CDR1 and CDR2 (germline): MNHEY, SMNVEV (reference sequence). The ends lost 10 bases at V and 5 bases at J; junction bases unmatched: 13. The CDR3 loop reads CATLTLAGDRDTQYF. In DNA, the CDR3 is TGTGCCACCCTGACATTAGCGGGGGATCGAGATACGCAGTATTTT.

This clone has only one observation. CDR3 region: CASSPTVAVTGGNEQFF. The CDR3 DNA reads TGTGCCAGCAGCCCTACGGTTGCCGTGACAGGGGGAAATGAGCAGTTCTTC. The chain combines TRBV7-6 with TRBJ2-1, with 9 bases fitting TRBD1. The CDR3 runs 17 residues. J lost 7 bases, V lost 5 bases, and 15 bases had no gene match. CDR1 and CDR2 (germline): SGHVS, FNYEAQ. The full variable domain, completed using reference TRBV7-6 and TRBJ2-1, is GAGVSQSPRYKVTKRGQDVALRCDPISGHVSLYWYRQALGQGPEFLTYFNYEAQQDKSGLPNDRFSAERPEGSISTLTIQRTEQRDSAMYRCASSPTVAVTGGNEQFFGPGTRLTVL.

The V call is TRBV7-2, the J call TRBJ2-7; D not certain. CDR1 and CDR2 from the germline V gene are SGHTA and FQGNSA. CDR3 length: 11 residues. The V and J ends lost 4 bases and 3 bases respectively, with 4 bases between them. DNA for the CDR3: TGTGCCAGCAGCTCGTTCTACGAGCAGTACTTC. This codes for CASSSFYEQYF.

V gene TRBV7-9 combines with J gene TRBJ1-3; D perhaps matches TRBD1 (5 bases). The CDR3 is 16 amino acids. The germline V gene has CDR1 SEHNR and CDR2 FQNEAQ (reference sequence). V lost 1 base to trimming and J lost 5 bases, with 15 bases between them. In DNA form, the CDR3 reads TGTGCCAGCAGCTTAGAATTCGGGGGTCAGAGAAACACCATATATTTT. This translates into CASSLEFGGQRNTIYF.

The chain combines TRBV7-2 with TRBJ1-5; no clear D. V was pared by 3 bases and J by 3 bases, with 12 bases between. The CDR3 totals 15 residues. Germline CDR1 reads SGHTA; CDR2 reads FQGNSA. This CDR3 is CASSFAQVLNQPQHF. In nucleotides, the CDR3 is TGTGCCAGCAGCTTCGCCCAGGTTCTCAATCAGCCCCAGCATTTT.

This sequence joins TRBV6-5 and TRBJ1-5; tentative D call: TRBD1 (5 bases). V was clipped by 1 base and J by 4 bases, with 8 bases between them. The CDR3 covers 14 residues. The germline V gene has CDR1 MNHEY and CDR2 SVGAGI. The DNA of the CDR3 is TGTGCCAGCAGTTACTTGGGGCCAAATCAGCCCCAGCATTTT. Translating it yields CASSYLGPNQPQHF.

V is TRBV5-5 and J is TRBJ1-3; 7 positions match TRBD1. The V and J ends lost 4 bases and 4 bases, in that order; junction bases with no gene match: 2. The CDR3 is 13 residues long. Germline-derived CDR1 and CDR2 are SGHKS and YYEKEE (reference sequence). The CDR3 sequence is CASSETGGNTIYF. CDR3 nucleotides: TGTGCCAGCAGCGAGACAGGGGGAAACACCATATATTTT.

The chain recombines TRBV7-2 with TRBJ1-1; no clear D. This CDR3 has 13 amino acids. V was shortened by 4 bases and J by 4 bases, with 10 bases between the two germline ends. Germline CDR1 reads SGHTA; CDR2 reads FQGNSA. CDR3 nucleotides: TGTGCCAGCAGCTCCGGGTGGGGCACTGAAGCTTTCTTT. Protein product: CASSSGWGTEAFF. Looking up the rest from reference TRBV7-2 and TRBJ1-1 gives the full variable domain: GAGVSQSPSNKVTEKGKDVELRCDPISGHTALYWYRQSLGQGLEFLIYFQGNSAPDKSGLPSDRFSAERTGGSVSTLTIQRTQQEDSAVYLCASSSGWGTEAFFGQGTRLTVV.

The rearrangement links TRBV7-3 to TRBJ2-3; D tentatively fits TRBD1 or TRBD2 (6 bases each). The CDR3 runs 14 residues. Trimming removed 1 base from V and 4 bases from J, with 9 bases in between. Germline lookup yields CDR1 SGHTA and CDR2 FQGTGA. CDR3 in DNA: TGTGCCAGCAGCTTAATGGGGGGCCCAGATACGCAGTATTTT. This sequence encodes CASSLMGGPDTQYF.

The rearrangement uses TRBV27 and TRBJ1-2; no reliable D call. V lost 2 bases to trimming and J lost 8 bases, with 12 bases between them. CDR3 length: 13 amino acids. Germline-derived CDR1 and CDR2 are MNHEY and SMNVEV (reference sequence). The CDR3 reads CASSLRGVGGYTF. CDR3 DNA: TGTGCCAGCAGTTTACGGGGAGTCGGGGGCTACACCTTC.

The J gene is TRBJ2-1, the V gene TRBV7-9; TRBD2 matches at 7 bases. CDR1 SEHNR and CDR2 FQNEAQ come from the germline V gene (reference sequence). The CDR3 is made up of 15 amino acids. V gave up 2 bases and J gave up 6 bases; unmatched junction bases: 7. CDR3 DNA sequence: TGTGCCAGCAGCTTACCAGGACTAGGAGGCAATGAGCAGTTCTTC. The encoded protein is CASSLPGLGGNEQFF. Full variable domain (rest looked up from reference TRBV7-9 and TRBJ2-1): DTGVSQNPRHKITKRGQNVTFRCDPISEHNRLYWYRQTLGQGPEFLTYFQNEAQLEKSRLLSDRFSAERPKGSFSTLEIQRTEQGDSAMYLCASSLPGLGGNEQFFGPGTRLTVL.

This chain joins TRBV2 and TRBJ1-6, with 8 bases lining up with TRBD1. The CDR3 consists of 13 residues. Unmatched junction bases numbered 7, after V lost 10 bases and J lost 8 bases. The V gene's germline CDR1 is SNHLY and CDR2 FYNNEI. CDR3 coding DNA: TGTGCCACCACAGGGGGAGATCATTCACCCCTCCACTTT. Protein product: CATTGGDHSPLHF.

V is TRBV7-6 and J is TRBJ1-1; D perhaps matches TRBD1 (6 bases). The germline V and J ends were trimmed by 6 bases and 5 bases, with 13 bases remaining between them. This CDR3 comprises 13 residues. Germline CDR1 and CDR2: SGHVS and FNYEAQ. CDR3 DNA: TGTGCCAGCAGGCCCAGGGGAGGGACTGAAGCTTTCTTT. Its translation is CASRPRGGTEAFF.